Below are 22 T cell receptor beta chains sequenced from a single sample in a study of cytomegalovirus exposure and HLA in healthy donors. The protocol was immunoSEQ multiplex PCR, while the TCRdb copy is restricted to in-frame clones and leaves out a portion. In the table there are 150,000 to 200,000 clones, roughly 86% of which are singletons. What was sequenced was PBMCs. Receptors were obtained from a woman aged 18-35 years in good health and CMV-seronegative.

The J gene is TRBJ1-1, the V gene TRBV30; 7 nucleotides agree with TRBD1. Germline lookup yields CDR1 GTSNPN and CDR2 SVGIG (reference sequence). The V and J ends lost 0 bases and 4 bases, in that order; junction bases with no gene match: 14. This CDR3 has 17 residues. This chain's CDR3 is CAWSVLSGTQGGTEAFF. The CDR3 nucleotides read TGTGCCTGGAGTGTACTTTCGGGAACCCAGGGGGGCACTGAAGCTTTCTTT.

The chain links TRBV6-4 to TRBJ2-7, with 10 positions matching TRBD2. Germline V lookup: CDR1 MRHNA, CDR2 SNTAGT. V gave up 5 bases and J gave up 2 bases; unmatched junction bases: 0. The CDR3 extends over 13 amino acids. The CDR3 region has the DNA TGTGCCAGCAGTCTAGCGGGGGCCTACGAGCAGTACTTC. This codes for CASSLAGAYEQYF.

The J gene is TRBJ2-7, the V gene TRBV11-1; 9 bases are a match to TRBD1. The CDR3 consists of 15 residues. V was pared by 3 bases and J by 4 bases, with 7 bases of the junction left unmatched. Germline V gives CDR1 SGHAT, CDR2 FQDESV (reference sequence). DNA for the CDR3: TGTGCCAGCAGCTTCATACAGGGGGCCGGTTACGAGCAGTACTTC. This encodes CASSFIQGAGYEQYF.

This chain connects TRBV10-3 to TRBJ2-1; TRBD2 agrees at 8 bases. This CDR3 region has 14 residues. Germline V CDR1 and CDR2: ENHRY, SYGVKD. The trim removed 6 bases at V and 8 bases at J, leaving 9 bases unmatched. CDR3: CAIRDGRAKDEQFF. In DNA, the CDR3 is TGTGCCATCAGGGACGGGAGGGCCAAGGATGAGCAGTTCTTC.

V and J are TRBV10-3 and TRBJ2-5, with 12 bases lining up with TRBD2. Germline CDR1 and CDR2: ENHRY and SYGVKD. Trimming took 6 bases from V and 5 from J; bases not matched to a gene: 4. This CDR3 region has 14 residues. The CDR3 DNA reads as TGTGCCATCAGCCTAGCGGGGGGGGCTGAGACCCAGTACTTC. Translated, it gives CAISLAGGAETQYF.

J is TRBJ1-2 and V is TRBV5-1; 9 bases are a match to TRBD1. The CDR3 sequence is 16 residues long. Unmatched junction bases numbered 5, after V lost 1 base and J lost 1 base. CDR1 SGHRS and CDR2 YFSETQ come from the germline V gene. CDR3 bases: TGCGCCAGCAGCTTGATACAGGGGGCAATTAACTATGGCTACACCTTC. As protein: CASSLIQGAINYGYTF.

This clone showed up just a few times. A junction boundary mismatches the germline segment, possibly from a read error. The chain recombines TRBV20-1 with TRBJ1-2; 9 nucleotides agree with TRBD1. This CDR3 has 11 residues. CDR1 is DFQATT, CDR2 SNEGSKA, per germline (reference sequence). DNA for the CDR3: TGCAGTGGGGCCGGACAGGGGAATAGAAGGTTC. This sequence encodes CSGAGQGNRRF.

This clone counts as medium-sized. The chain has TRBV19 and TRBJ1-2; a weak D match, TRBD1 (5 bases). Germline V gene data show CDR1 as LNHDA and CDR2 as SQIVND (reference sequence). The ends were cut back, 0 bases at V and 3 bases at J, with 11 bases in the middle. CDR3 size: 15 residues. CDR3 nucleotides: TGTGCCAGTAGTATAGAAGCAGGGTACGACTATGGCTACACCTTC. Translated, it gives CASSIEAGYDYGYTF.

The rearrangement links TRBV5-6 to TRBJ2-7, with TRBD2 matching 7 bases. The V gene's germline CDR1 is SGHDT and CDR2 YYEEEE. The CDR3 is 14 amino acids. V gave up 2 bases and J gave up 6 bases; unmatched junction bases: 8. Here the CDR3 reads CASSFEQTGGEQYF. CDR3 bases: TGTGCCAGCAGCTTCGAGCAAACGGGAGGCGAGCAGTACTTC.

The chain couples TRBV4-1 to TRBJ2-1; D gene uncertain. V lost 0 bases to trimming and J lost 0 bases, with 6 bases between them. Germline V gives CDR1 MGHRA, CDR2 YSYEKL. CDR3 length: 15 residues. CDR3 nucleotide sequence: TGCGCCAGCAGCCAAGAGTTCAGCTCCTACAATGAGCAGTTCTTC. Its translation is CASSQEFSSYNEQFF.

The chain recombines TRBV6-5 with TRBJ2-1; tentative D call: TRBD2 (5 bases). The V end was cut by 7 bases, the J end by 0 bases, with 10 bases between. Looked up from germline, CDR1 is MNHEY and CDR2 is SVGAGI. This CDR3 has 14 residues. CDR3 bases: TGTGCCAGCACGAGAGGGAACTCCTACAATGAGCAGTTCTTC. Translating gives CASTRGNSYNEQFF.

This chain connects TRBV6-5 to TRBJ2-1; 7 nucleotides agree with TRBD2. The V and J ends lost 6 bases and 6 bases, in that order; junction bases with no gene match: 5. There are 13 residues in the CDR3. Germline-derived CDR1 and CDR2 are MNHEY and SVGAGI. CDR3 sequence reads: CASSYASGNEQFF. The CDR3 coding sequence is TGTGCCAGCAGCTACGCTAGCGGCAATGAGCAGTTCTTC.

The chain recombines TRBV4-1 with TRBJ2-3, with D possibly matching TRBD1 (6 bases). Germline assignment: CDR1 MGHRA and CDR2 YSYEKL. The CDR3 runs 16 residues. V dropped 3 bases and J dropped 0 bases, with 13 bases sitting between them. The CDR3 DNA is TGCGCCAGCAGCCACAAAGGGGGACATAGCACAGATACGCAGTATTTT. It codes for CASSHKGGHSTDTQYF.

The chain combines TRBV25-1 with TRBJ2-1, with a weak D call TRBD1 (6 bases). The V and J ends lost 7 bases and 1 base respectively, with 8 bases between them. Germline CDR1 is MGHDK and CDR2 is SYGVNS. CDR3 size: 13 residues. This chain's CDR3 is CASKDSSYNEQFF. CDR3 nucleotides: TGTGCCAGCAAGGACAGTTCCTACAATGAGCAGTTCTTC.

V and J are TRBV30 and TRBJ2-3, with 9 bases lining up with TRBD1. Trimming at V came to 2 bases and at J to 3 bases, leaving 9 bases not matched to a gene. Looked up from germline, CDR1 is GTSNPN and CDR2 is SVGIG (reference sequence). The CDR3 contains 16 residues. This chain's CDR3 is CAWSRAGTGLTDTQYF. CDR3 in DNA: TGTGCCTGGAGTAGGGCCGGGACAGGGTTGACAGATACGCAGTATTTT.

V is TRBV18 and J is TRBJ1-1; D remains ambiguous. Looked up from germline, CDR1 is KGHSH and CDR2 is LQKENI. This CDR3 is built from 13 residues. V dropped 4 bases and J dropped 2 bases, with 8 bases sitting between them. The CDR3 here is CASSRRENTEAFF. As DNA, the CDR3 is TGTGCCAGCTCACGCCGGGAAAACACTGAAGCTTTCTTT.

The sample holds one count of this clone. This chain links TRBV10-3 with TRBJ2-2, with 11 bases matching TRBD2. The CDR3 covers 15 residues. V lost 6 bases, J lost 7 bases, and 7 bases stayed unmatched. Germline loops: CDR1 ENHRY, CDR2 SYGVKD. CDR3 amino acids: CAISPGLADVGELFF. DNA of the CDR3: TGTGCCATCAGCCCGGGACTAGCGGATGTCGGGGAGCTGTTTTTT.

The chain's CDR3 is CASNLPGGGTGELFF. CDR3 sequence (DNA): TGTGCCAGCAACCTGCCGGGGGGAGGGACCGGGGAGCTGTTTTTT. The J gene is TRBJ2-2, the V gene TRBV5-4, with TRBD2 matching over 7 bases. J gave up 5 bases and V 6 bases, and 10 bases lay outside the gene matches. The germline V gene has CDR1 SGHNT and CDR2 YYREEE (reference sequence). The CDR3 has 15 residues.

The V and J genes are TRBV19 and TRBJ1-2; TRBD1 agrees at 9 bases. The CDR3 extends over 13 amino acids. The germline gives CDR1 LNHDA, CDR2 SQIVND (reference sequence). V shed 2 bases and J 8 bases; nucleotides not matched to a gene: 3. CDR3: CASSIRTGAGYTF. The CDR3 coding sequence is TGTGCCAGTAGTATAAGGACAGGGGCAGGCTACACCTTC.

This clone has only a few counts. V usage is TRBV7-9 and J usage is TRBJ2-3, with 11 bases aligning to TRBD2. Germline V CDR1 and CDR2: SEHNR, FQNEAQ (reference sequence). The CDR3 loop spans 18 amino acids. V dropped 3 bases and J dropped 1; count of bases not matched to a gene: 9. CDR3 residues: CASSFTSGGLGGTDTQYF. Here the CDR3 DNA reads TGTGCCAGCAGCTTCACTAGCGGGGGCCTGGGTGGCACAGATACGCAGTATTTT.

The chain has TRBV4-1 and TRBJ2-2, with TRBD2 as a possible D gene (6 bases). CDR1 and CDR2 (germline): MGHRA, YSYEKL. With 4 bases removed from V and 5 bases from J, the gap between germline ends came to 14 bases. The CDR3 has 15 amino acids. DNA of the CDR3: TGCGCCAGCAGCCTACGGGACTCTTTAACCGGGGAGCTGTTTTTT. Residues: CASSLRDSLTGELFF.

The chain carries TRBV6-1 and TRBJ1-3, with D possibly TRBD1 on 5 matching bases. Trimming pared 6 bases from V and 3 bases from J, leaving 15 bases between. The CDR3 spans 15 residues. Germline lookup yields CDR1 MNHNS and CDR2 SASEGT. The chain's CDR3 is CASSVQGQLGNTIYF. The CDR3 DNA reads TGTGCCAGCAGCGTTCAGGGCCAGCTTGGAAACACCATATATTTT.